This T cell receptor beta chain was found in a study of T cell changes during pregnancy in multiple sclerosis. Trimming shortened V by 5 bases and J by 1 base, and 24 bases separated the two germline ends. The CDR3 is 18 residues long. CDR1 is SGHDT and CDR2 is YYEEEE in the germline V gene. Here immunoSEQ multiplex PCR was the method, and the copy in TCRdb shows in-frame clones only, minus some. In the table there are about 51,000 clones, 93% of which are singletons. The TCR originated in a female donor with multiple sclerosis, enrolled in a pregnancy study. This specimen consisted of peripheral blood, obtained in the second trimester of pregnancy. This sequence joins TRBV5-6 and TRBJ1-1, with a weak D call TRBD1 (5 bases). CDR3 coding DNA: TGTGCCAGCAGAGGCTTCGACAGAGAACATGAAGCGAACACTGAAGCTTTCTTT. Protein: CASRGFDREHEANTEAFF.